This entry lists 7 T cell receptor beta chains sequenced from one sample in a study of blood T cell repertoires in COVID-19. Repertoires were generated with immunoSEQ multiplex PCR, while TCRdb's copy carries only in-frame clones and drops some. The sample shows tens of thousands of clones, more than 75% of them seen only once. Specimen: peripheral blood. These receptors all stem from a woman between 65 and 79 years old with acute or convalescent COVID-19.

The V call is TRBV14, the J call TRBJ2-7; 14 bases match TRBD2. This CDR3 spans 19 amino acids. Germline V gene data show CDR1 as SGHDN and CDR2 as FVKESK. CDR3 in DNA: TGCCCTCTAGACAGGGGGCGCTCGACTAGCGGGAGGGCCCACTACGAGCAGTACGTC. Translated, it gives CPLDRGRSTSGRAHYEQYV.

The rearrangement uses TRBV9 and TRBJ2-1; D perhaps matches TRBD2 (5 bases). V was clipped by 0 bases and J by 8 bases, with 12 bases between them. The CDR3 is made up of 14 amino acids. The germline gives CDR1 SGDLS, CDR2 YYNGEE. The CDR3 nucleotides read TGTGCCAGCAGCGTAGCGTTCAGGACTGATGAGCAGTTCTTC. It specifies CASSVAFRTDEQFF.

This clone has just one count. The chain employs TRBV5-4 and TRBJ2-2, with 10 bases matching TRBD1. CDR1 is SGHNT and CDR2 is YYREEE in the germline V gene (reference sequence). Trimming at V came to 4 bases and at J to 2 bases, leaving 11 bases not matched to a gene. The CDR3 loop spans 18 amino acids. CDR3 DNA: TGTGCCAGCAGCCCCCCGCGGGACAGGGGCAAAAACACCGGGGAGCTGTTTTTT. Translating it yields CASSPPRDRGKNTGELFF. The complete variable domain, with remaining parts taken from reference TRBV5-4 and TRBJ2-2, reads ETGVTQSPTHLIKTRGQQVTLRCSSQSGHNTVSWYQQALGQGPQFIFQYYREEENGRGNFPPRFSGLQFPNYSSELNVNALELDDSALYLCASSPPRDRGKNTGELFFGEGSRLTVL.

The V call is TRBV7-2, the J call TRBJ2-1; 14 nucleotides agree with TRBD2. The CDR3 has 16 residues. V gave up 1 base and J gave up 9 bases; unmatched junction bases: 5. Germline V gene data show CDR1 as SGHTA and CDR2 as FQGNSA. The CDR3 region has the DNA TGTGCCAGCAGCTTAGTCGGGACTAGCGGGGGACGTGAGCAGTTCTTC. Translated, it gives CASSLVGTSGGREQFF.

This clone was recorded once. V usage is TRBV19 and J usage is TRBJ2-5; perhaps TRBD1 as D (6 bases). V was shortened by 5 bases and J by 5 bases, with 21 bases between the two germline ends. Germline V gene sequence: CDR1 LNHDA, CDR2 SQIVND (reference sequence). CDR3 length equals 16 residues. The CDR3 DNA reads as TGTGCCAGTAGTTATGGCCCGTCAGGGGCTGGGGAGACCCAGTACTTC. Translation: CASSYGPSGAGETQYF.

This chain joins TRBV27 and TRBJ2-1; 13 nucleotides align to TRBD2. The CDR3 has 16 residues. V shed 5 bases and J 4 bases; nucleotides not matched to a gene: 5. Germline values: CDR1 MNHEY, CDR2 SMNVEV (reference sequence). This CDR3 reads CASSRGTSGVYNEQFF. DNA for the CDR3: TGTGCCAGCAGTAGGGGGACTAGCGGGGTTTACAATGAGCAGTTCTTC.

The chain couples TRBV6-6 to TRBJ2-1, with D possibly being TRBD1 (5 bases). CDR1 is MNHNY, CDR2 SVGAGI, per germline (reference sequence). V lost 0 bases and J 5 bases, leaving 11 bases between the germline ends. CDR3 size: 15 residues. The CDR3 loop is CASSYSEGVNNEQFF. Written as DNA, the CDR3 is TGTGCCAGCAGTTACTCGGAAGGGGTGAACAATGAGCAGTTCTTC.